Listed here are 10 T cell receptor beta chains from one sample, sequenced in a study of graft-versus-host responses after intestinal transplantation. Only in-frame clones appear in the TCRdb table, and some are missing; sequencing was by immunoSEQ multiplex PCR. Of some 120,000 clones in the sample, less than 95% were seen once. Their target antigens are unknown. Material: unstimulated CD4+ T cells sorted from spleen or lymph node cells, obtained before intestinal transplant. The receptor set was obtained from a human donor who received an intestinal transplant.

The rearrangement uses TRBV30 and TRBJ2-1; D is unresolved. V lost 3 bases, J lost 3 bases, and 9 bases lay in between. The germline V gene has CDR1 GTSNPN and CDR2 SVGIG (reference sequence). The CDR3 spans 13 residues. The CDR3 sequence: CAWRNSGYNEQFF. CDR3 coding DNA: TGTGCCTGGAGAAATAGTGGCTACAATGAGCAGTTCTTC.

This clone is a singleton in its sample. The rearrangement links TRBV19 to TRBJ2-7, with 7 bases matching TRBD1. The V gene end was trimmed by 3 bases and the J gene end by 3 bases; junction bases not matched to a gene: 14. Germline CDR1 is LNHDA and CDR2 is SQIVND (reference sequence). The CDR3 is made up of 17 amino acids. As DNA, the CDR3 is TGTGCCAGTAGTATCCCTAAGGGGTTGGACAGGAACTACGAGCAGTACTTC. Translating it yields CASSIPKGLDRNYEQYF.

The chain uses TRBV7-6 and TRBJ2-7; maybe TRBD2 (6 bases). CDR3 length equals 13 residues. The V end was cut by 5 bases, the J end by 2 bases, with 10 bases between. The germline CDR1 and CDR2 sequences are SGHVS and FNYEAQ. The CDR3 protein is CASSTTGAYEQYF. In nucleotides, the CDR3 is TGTGCCAGCAGCACAACGGGGGCCTACGAGCAGTACTTC. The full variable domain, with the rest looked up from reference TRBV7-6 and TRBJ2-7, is GAGVSQSPRYKVTKRGQDVALRCDPISGHVSLYWYRQALGQGPEFLTYFNYEAQQDKSGLPNDRFSAERPEGSISTLTIQRTEQRDSAMYRCASSTTGAYEQYFGPGTRLTVT.

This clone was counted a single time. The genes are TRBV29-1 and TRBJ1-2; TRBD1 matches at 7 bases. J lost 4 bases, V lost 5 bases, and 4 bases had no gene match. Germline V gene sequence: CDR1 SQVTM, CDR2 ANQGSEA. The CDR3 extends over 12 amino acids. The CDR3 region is CSVPQGGYGYTF. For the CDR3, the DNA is TGCAGCGTTCCTCAGGGGGGCTATGGCTACACCTTC.

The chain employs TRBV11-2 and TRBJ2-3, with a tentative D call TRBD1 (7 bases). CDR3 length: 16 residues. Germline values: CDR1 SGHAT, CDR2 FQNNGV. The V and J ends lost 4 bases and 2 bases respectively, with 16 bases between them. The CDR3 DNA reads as TGTGCCAGCAGCTACAGGAGGGACAGCATCACAGATACGCAGTATTTT. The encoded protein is CASSYRRDSITDTQYF. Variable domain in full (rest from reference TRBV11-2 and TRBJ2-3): EAGVAQSPRYKIIEKRQSVAFWCNPISGHATLYWYQQILGQGPKLLIQFQNNGVVDDSQLPKDRFSAERLKGVDSTLKIQPAKLEDSAVYLCASSYRRDSITDTQYFGPGTRLTVL.

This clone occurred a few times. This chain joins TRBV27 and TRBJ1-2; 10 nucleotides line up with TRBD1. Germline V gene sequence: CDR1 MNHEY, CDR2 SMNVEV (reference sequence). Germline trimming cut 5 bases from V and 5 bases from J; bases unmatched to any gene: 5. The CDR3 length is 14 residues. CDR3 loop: CASSRRTGGYGYTF. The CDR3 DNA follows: TGTGCCAGCAGTCGGAGGACAGGGGGGTATGGCTACACCTTC.

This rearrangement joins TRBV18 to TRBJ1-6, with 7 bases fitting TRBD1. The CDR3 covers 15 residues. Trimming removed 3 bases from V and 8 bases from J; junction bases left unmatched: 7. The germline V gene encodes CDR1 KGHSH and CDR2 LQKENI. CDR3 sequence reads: CASSPTTGLDSPLHF. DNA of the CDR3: TGTGCCAGCTCACCGACGACAGGGTTGGATTCACCCCTCCACTTT.

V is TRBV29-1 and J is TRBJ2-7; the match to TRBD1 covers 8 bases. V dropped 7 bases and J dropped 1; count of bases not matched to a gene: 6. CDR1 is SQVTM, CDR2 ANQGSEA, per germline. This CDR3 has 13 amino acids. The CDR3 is CSARGTGSYEQYF. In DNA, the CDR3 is TGCAGCGCCCGCGGGACAGGTTCCTACGAGCAGTACTTC.

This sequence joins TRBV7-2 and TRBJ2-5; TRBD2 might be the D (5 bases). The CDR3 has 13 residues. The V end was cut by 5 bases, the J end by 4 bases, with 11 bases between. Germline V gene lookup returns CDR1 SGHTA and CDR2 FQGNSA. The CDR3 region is CASSQLAGETQYF. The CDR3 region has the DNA TGTGCCAGCAGCCAGTTGGCGGGAGAGACCCAGTACTTC.

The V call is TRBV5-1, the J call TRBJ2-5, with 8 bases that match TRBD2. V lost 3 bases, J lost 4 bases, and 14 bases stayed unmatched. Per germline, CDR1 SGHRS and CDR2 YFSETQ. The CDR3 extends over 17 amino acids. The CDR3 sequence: CASSSQGLLGGGETQYF. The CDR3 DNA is TGCGCCAGCAGCTCCCAGGGTCTCCTCGGGGGGGGAGAGACCCAGTACTTC. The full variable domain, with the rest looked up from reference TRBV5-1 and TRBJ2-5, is KAGVTQTPRYLIKTRGQQVTLSCSPISGHRSVSWYQQTPGQGLQFLFEYFSETQRNKGNFPGRFSGRQFSNSRSEMNVSTLELGDSALYLCASSSQGLLGGGETQYFGPGTRLLVL.